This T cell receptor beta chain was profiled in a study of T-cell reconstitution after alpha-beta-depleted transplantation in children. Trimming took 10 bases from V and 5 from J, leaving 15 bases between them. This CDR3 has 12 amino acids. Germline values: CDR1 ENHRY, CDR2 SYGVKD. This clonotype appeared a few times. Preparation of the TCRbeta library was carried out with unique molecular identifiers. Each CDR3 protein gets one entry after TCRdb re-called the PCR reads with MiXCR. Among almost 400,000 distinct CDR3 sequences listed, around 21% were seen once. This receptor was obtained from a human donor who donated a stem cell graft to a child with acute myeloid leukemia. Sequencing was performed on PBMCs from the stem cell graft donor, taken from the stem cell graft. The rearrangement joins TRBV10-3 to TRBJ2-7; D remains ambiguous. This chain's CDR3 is CATAAPTDEQYF. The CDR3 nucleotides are TGTGCCACGGCTGCGCCGACGGACGAGCAGTACTTC.